A selection of T cell receptor beta chains follows, all from one sample in a study of blood T cell repertoires in COVID-19. Repertoires were generated with immunoSEQ multiplex PCR, while TCRdb's copy carries only in-frame clones and drops some. This table holds 120,000 or so clones, roughly 91% found once. The sample consisted of peripheral blood. These receptors originate from a human donor in a cohort sampled during active COVID-19. CDR3s leave out the opening cysteine and the closing phenylalanine or tryptophan.

V gene | CDR3 length | CDR3 protein
TRBV6-1 | 14 | ASSEARGFSGNTIY
TRBV10-3 | 13 | AISEPSGFDNEQF
TRBV9 | 17 | ASSVWQVSSGRNTGELF
TRBV9 | 11 | ASSVVNDNEQF
TRBV28 | 13 | ASSLLAAGAYEQY
TRBV5-1 | 12 | ASSLGRSTGELF
TRBV27 | 13 | ASSFGGPLYNEQF
TRBV28 | 10 | ASKRGIHEQY
TRBV7-9 | 13 | ASIKPGTASTEAF
TRBV12-5 | 11 | ASGLVLFREAF
TRBV18 | 14 | ASSPPPWGFYNEQF
TRBV10-2 | 12 | ASRVDRAFETQY
TRBV28 | 13 | ASRPTGLSNQPQH
TRBV29-1 | 10 | SVGGQAGAQH
TRBV6-5 | 13 | ASIRTANWNTEAF
TRBV24-1 | 11 | ATRERDYSTQY
TRBV30 | 11 | AWSISAYNEQF
TRBV6-1 | 11 | ASSETRTGTLF
TRBV19 | 11 | ASSLTARREQF
TRBV6-2/TRBV6-3 | 13 | ASSLSGGSSYEQY
TRBV4-1 | 11 | ASSQDSRYEQY
TRBV4-1 | 13 | ASRDSVGSYNEQF
TRBV20-1 | 12 | SASPGGGADTQY
TRBV6-5 | 14 | ASSYYGGGNTGELF
TRBV4-1 | 16 | ASSQDRTSGRDRDEQF
TRBV2 | 14 | ASSLAVSGPYNEQF
TRBV19 | 11 | ASPKDTPYEQY
TRBV29-1 | 10 | SVRIGDGELF
TRBV5-5 | 13 | ASSKGQGSNEKLF
TRBV7-8 | 13 | ASSRQGASRSPLH
TRBV5-5 | 12 | ASSWDREGGELF
TRBV2 | 12 | ASSVGRRSVGYT